The T cell receptor beta chain under discussion was sequenced for a study of shared clonotypes between healthy human individuals. The wider study: CD4 naive and CD4 memory each took three plates per donor, while CD8 naive took two and CD8 memory one. Notes on the study in general: Relative to clonotypes present in all four donors, those not shared had lower generation probabilities. Clonotype sharing among donors was thought likely to change with sequencing depth.

This clone showed up just once. Its target is unknown. Clones were sequenced by immunoSEQ multiplex PCR, and TCRdb holds only the in-frame ones, with some missing. Of a few million clones listed, approximately 93% are singletons. Specimen: naive CD4+ T cells from PBMCs. As to subset: CD45RA+ positively selected. The receptor was derived from a man younger than 30 in good health. Some clones in this sample may be carry-over from other donors' samples.

Here the CDR3 reads CASSLSRLNTEAFF. CDR3 sequence (DNA): TGTGCCAGCAGTTTATCAAGACTGAACACTGAAGCTTTCTTT. The rearrangement joins TRBV6-5 to TRBJ1-1; D is unclear. In germline, CDR1 is MNHEY, CDR2 SVGAGI. Trimming took off 4 bases at V and 0 bases at J, with 9 bases between the two ends. The CDR3 runs 14 residues.